This TCR beta chain appears in the sequencing data of a study of cytomegalovirus exposure and HLA in healthy donors. Looking at the study overall: From approximately 170 million T cells, an earlier analysis saw 117 million unique TCR beta sequences. Drawn from HLA-typed donors, 80 million to 95 million unique TCRs were held in an early data release.

To note about this clone: What it binds is not known.

This CDR3 spans 16 amino acids. The germline V gene has CDR1 MDHEN and CDR2 SYDVKM. V lost 2 bases to trimming and J lost 7 bases; unmatched junction nucleotides: 11. PCR was performed using 60 Vbeta and 13 Jbeta primers. Authors' data handling: In a later analysis, about 9.9 million of tens of millions of unique beta chains occurred in at least two donors. Sequenced by immunoSEQ multiplex PCR; TCRdb stores in-frame clones only, minus some. The V and J calls and clone size were taken over from that table, and D and trimming were inferred from the DNA. The sample lists roughly 190,000 clones; more than 60% were seen once. Study-wide results and limits: Many donors shared some public TCRs, even though most TCR sequences were rare.

Sequencing input: PBMCs. The chain carries TRBV28 and TRBJ2-5; 9 nucleotides line up with TRBD2. The TCR sequence derives from a woman in her thirties in good health and CMV-seropositive. CDR3 sequence (DNA): TGTGCCAGCAGTTTAGGGGTGCGGGAGGGCCGAGGGACCCAGTACTTC. Translation gives CASSLGVREGRGTQYF.